The 25 T cell receptor beta chains listed next were all sequenced from one sample in a study of CD8+ T cells in alopecia areata. TCR sequencing used cDNA made by reverse transcription of extracted RNA. Assay: immunoSEQ multiplex PCR; the TCRdb copy retains only in-frame clones and omits some. The repertoire has around 100,000 clones, about three fifths of them found once; the top ten carry 15% to 20%. This sample's treatment: oral pan-JAK inhibitor, 5-10 mg twice daily. The starting material was CD8+ T cells sorted from blood, obtained at approximately week 61, from a patient treated with tofacitinib. These receptors all come from a human donor with alopecia areata.

This clone was observed a few times. This chain links TRBV7-2 with TRBJ2-3; D gene ambiguous. The ends were cut back, 5 bases at V and 0 bases at J, with 6 bases in the middle. CDR3 length: 13 amino acids. The germline V gene has CDR1 SGHTA and CDR2 FQGNSA. The CDR3 nucleotides read TGTGCCAGCAGCACGACTAGCACAGATACGCAGTATTTT. Encoded protein: CASSTTSTDTQYF.

This chain uses TRBV12-5 with TRBJ1-1; D is perhaps TRBD1 (6 bases). The CDR3 runs to 13 residues. Germline assignment: CDR1 LGHNT and CDR2 FRNRAP. V lost 7 bases and J lost 4, with 13 bases in between. This CDR3 reads CASAKGGGTEAFF. CDR3 DNA: TGTGCTAGTGCCAAAGGGGGAGGCACTGAAGCTTTCTTT.

This clone was counted a few times. This chain links TRBV6-5 with TRBJ2-7; D is unresolved. The CDR3 consists of 12 residues. V was trimmed by 5 bases and J by 0 bases, leaving 5 bases between them. Germline lookup yields CDR1 MNHEY and CDR2 SVGAGI. The CDR3 coding sequence is TGTGCCAGCAGTGTCGACTCCTACGAGCAGTACTTC. Translation gives CASSVDSYEQYF.

This clone was detected a few times. The DNA of the CDR3 is TGTGCCTGGAGTGCCCACACATCAAGCAATCAGCCCCAGCATTTT. Protein product: CAWSAHTSSNQPQHF. V is TRBV30 and J is TRBJ1-5; no definite D call. The V end was cut by 1 base, the J end by 1 base, with 11 bases between. Germline V CDR1 and CDR2: GTSNPN, SVGIG (reference sequence). This CDR3 is built from 15 residues.

The chain recombines TRBV19 with TRBJ2-3; no clear D. Germline values: CDR1 LNHDA, CDR2 SQIVND (reference sequence). V lost 3 bases to trimming and J lost 3 bases, with 7 bases between them. This CDR3 has 13 amino acids. CDR3 nucleotide sequence: TGTGCCAGTAGTATGGGCAGGACAGATACGCAGTATTTT. This codes for CASSMGRTDTQYF.

CDR3 nucleotides: TGTGCCACCAGTTTGGCGGCGGGCTACGAGCAGTACTTC. It is translated as CATSLAAGYEQYF. The chain employs TRBV15 and TRBJ2-7; possible D gene TRBD2, 5 bases. CDR3 size: 13 residues. V was trimmed by 6 bases and J by 3 bases, leaving 12 bases between them. Germline-derived CDR1 and CDR2 are LNHNV and YYDKDF (reference sequence).

The chain couples TRBV10-2 to TRBJ1-3; D is unresolved. The CDR3 totals 15 residues. Germline loops: CDR1 WSHSY, CDR2 SAAADI. Trimming cost V 5 bases and J 4 bases, with 15 bases left between them. The CDR3: CASSPGPTKGNTIYF. The CDR3 DNA follows: TGCGCCAGCAGTCCCGGGCCCACAAAGGGAAACACCATATATTTT.

CDR3 residues: CASSPSGYEQETQYF. Here the CDR3 DNA reads TGTGCCAGCAGCCCTAGCGGGTACGAGCAAGAGACCCAGTACTTC. The V and J genes are TRBV7-9 and TRBJ2-5; the match to TRBD2 covers 8 bases. The CDR3 loop spans 15 amino acids. Looked up from germline, CDR1 is SEHNR and CDR2 is FQNEAQ (reference sequence). Trimming took 5 bases from V and 2 from J; bases not matched to a gene: 7.

The chain joins TRBV7-9 to TRBJ1-1; D not resolved. V was pared by 5 bases and J by 8 bases, with 12 bases between. The CDR3 loop spans 12 amino acids. The V gene's germline CDR1 is SEHNR and CDR2 FQNEAQ (reference sequence). CDR3 amino acids: CASSGRMVEAFF. CDR3 nucleotides: TGTGCCAGCAGCGGGCGTATGGTGGAAGCTTTCTTT.

The chain is built from TRBV5-1 and TRBJ2-3; TRBD2 matches 11 bases. Trimming at V came to 9 bases and at J to 0 bases, leaving 6 bases not matched to a gene. Germline CDR1 is SGHRS and CDR2 is YFSETQ. The CDR3 contains 15 residues. For the CDR3, the DNA is TGCGCCAACACACTAGCGGGGGCAAGCACAGATACGCAGTATTTT. Protein sequence: CANTLAGASTDTQYF.

This clone was found once. The chain is built from TRBV6-5 and TRBJ2-7, with D possibly being TRBD2 (6 bases). CDR3 length: 13 residues. The V end lost 5 bases, the J end lost 6 bases, and 14 bases lay between the germline ends. Germline-derived CDR1 and CDR2 are MNHEY and SVGAGI. CDR3 region: CASSPTGTFEQYF. The CDR3 DNA follows: TGTGCCAGCAGTCCCACGGGGACTTTCGAGCAGTACTTC.

This sequence joins TRBV15 and TRBJ2-2; 10 bases line up with TRBD2. The CDR3 consists of 18 residues. The germline V gene encodes CDR1 LNHNV and CDR2 YYDKDF (reference sequence). Trimming at V came to 0 bases and at J to 5 bases, leaving 9 bases not matched to a gene. The CDR3 loop is CATSRDGGSGGATGELFF. DNA of the CDR3: TGTGCCACCAGCAGAGATGGTGGGAGCGGGGGGGCGACCGGGGAGCTGTTTTTT.

This clone showed up just a few times. The chain recombines TRBV9 with TRBJ2-3; D ambiguous. The CDR3 runs to 13 residues. In germline, CDR1 is SGDLS, CDR2 YYNGEE. The V end was cut by 3 bases, the J end by 6 bases, with 11 bases between. DNA for the CDR3: TGTGCCAGCAGCGCGGCGGCGGTGGATACGCAGTATTTT. It codes for CASSAAAVDTQYF.

This chain joins TRBV7-8 and TRBJ2-1; TRBD1 matches 9 bases. The CDR3 length is 16 residues. With V trimmed by 0 bases and J by 4 bases, 4 bases remained unmatched. The V gene's germline CDR1 is SGHVS and CDR2 FQNEAQ. Here the CDR3 reads CASSLAGTGRYNEQFF. The CDR3 nucleotides read TGTGCCAGCAGCTTAGCGGGGACAGGGAGGTACAATGAGCAGTTCTTC.

The gene calls are TRBV5-6 and TRBJ2-7; 10 bases agree with TRBD1. This CDR3 is 14 amino acids long. J lost 4 bases, V lost 4 bases, and 5 bases had no gene match. CDR1 is SGHDT, CDR2 YYEEEE, per germline. The CDR3: CASSAGTGAYEQYF. The CDR3 nucleotides are TGTGCCAGCAGCGCCGGGACAGGGGCTTACGAGCAGTACTTC.

The V gene is TRBV13, the J gene TRBJ2-7; TRBD1 aligns across 7 bases. Germline V gene sequence: CDR1 PRHDT, CDR2 FYEKMQ (reference sequence). Trimming took 0 bases from V and 3 from J; bases not matched to a gene: 2. This CDR3 is built from 14 residues. CDR3 sequence: CASSLGTGLYEQYF. In DNA form, the CDR3 reads TGTGCCAGCAGCTTAGGGACAGGGCTCTACGAGCAGTACTTC.

The rearrangement uses TRBV29-1 and TRBJ2-1, with TRBD2 identical over 12 bases. Trimming at V came to 6 bases and at J to 3 bases, leaving 6 bases not matched to a gene. Germline CDR1 reads SQVTM; CDR2 reads ANQGSEA. The CDR3 length is 15 residues. The CDR3 loop reads CSVVTSGGHYNEQFF. CDR3 DNA: TGCAGCGTAGTGACTAGCGGGGGACACTACAATGAGCAGTTCTTC.

This chain links TRBV5-1 with TRBJ2-7; TRBD1 agrees at 8 bases. In germline, CDR1 is SGHRS, CDR2 YFSETQ. J was trimmed by 6 bases and V by 4 bases; bases with no gene match: 9. This CDR3 is built from 14 residues. CDR3 in DNA: TGCGCCAGCAGCCTTGCAGGGGGCCCGGTCGAGCAGTACTTC. This translates into CASSLAGGPVEQYF. The full variable domain, rest sourced from reference TRBV5-1 and TRBJ2-7, is KAGVTQTPRYLIKTRGQQVTLSCSPISGHRSVSWYQQTPGQGLQFLFEYFSETQRNKGNFPGRFSGRQFSNSRSEMNVSTLELGDSALYLCASSLAGGPVEQYFGPGTRLTVT.

This clone was seen a handful of times. V is TRBV5-8 and J is TRBJ2-7; D perhaps matches TRBD1 (6 bases). CDR1 and CDR2 from the germline V gene are SGHTS and YDEGEE. CDR3 length: 14 residues. V was trimmed by 2 bases and J by 2 bases, leaving 11 bases between them. The CDR3 bases are TGTGCCAGCAGCTTCGGCAGGGGTACCTACGAGCAGTACTTC. Its protein product is CASSFGRGTYEQYF.

Only a few counts were recorded for this clone. The rearrangement links TRBV10-2 to TRBJ2-4; unclear D gene. CDR1 and CDR2 from the germline V gene are WSHSY and SAAADI. CDR3 length: 13 residues. The V and J ends lost 8 bases and 5 bases respectively, with 13 bases between them. CDR3 nucleotides: TGCGCCAGCTCCAGAACGGCGGAAAACATTCAGTACTTC. Translating gives CASSRTAENIQYF.

The chain uses TRBV27 and TRBJ2-5; a possible D gene is TRBD1 (5 bases). The CDR3 is 14 amino acids. V was pared by 1 base and J by 2 bases, with 8 bases between. CDR1 and CDR2 from the germline V gene are MNHEY and SMNVEV (reference sequence). CDR3 protein: CASSLFQGQETQYF. DNA of the CDR3: TGTGCCAGCAGTTTATTCCAGGGTCAAGAGACCCAGTACTTC.

V gene TRBV5-1 combines with J gene TRBJ1-6; D unclear. Trimming stripped 0 bases from V and 0 bases from J, with 19 bases between. This CDR3 comprises 20 residues. Looked up from germline, CDR1 is SGHRS and CDR2 is YFSETQ. The chain's CDR3 is CASSLGPGLLGSSYNSPLHF. DNA of the CDR3: TGCGCCAGCAGCTTGGGCCCAGGACTCTTGGGGAGCTCCTATAATTCACCCCTCCACTTT.

The chain employs TRBV5-1 and TRBJ2-2; TRBD1 aligns across 7 bases. V lost 0 bases, J lost 2 bases, and 4 bases stayed unmatched. This CDR3 has 16 residues. Germline CDR1 SGHRS, CDR2 YFSETQ. The CDR3 sequence is CASSLAGTVNTGELFF. In DNA form, the CDR3 reads TGCGCCAGCAGCTTGGCCGGGACAGTAAACACCGGGGAGCTGTTTTTT.

Note on this clone: The junction departs from the called germline gene at one end, perhaps through a read error. The genes are TRBV6-6 and TRBJ1-2; D is ambiguous. Germline V gene data show CDR1 as MNHNY and CDR2 as SVGAGI (reference sequence). The CDR3 sequence is 14 residues long. The CDR3 spells CASSYSGVDYGYTF. In DNA, the CDR3 is TGCGCCAGCAGTTACTCTGGGGTGGACTATGGCTACACCTTC.

The V call is TRBV19, the J call TRBJ2-2; perhaps TRBD1 as D (6 bases). The CDR3 contains 15 residues. With 8 bases removed from V and 0 bases from J, the gap between germline ends came to 13 bases. Germline V gives CDR1 LNHDA, CDR2 SQIVND (reference sequence). CDR3 coding DNA: TGTGCCAGTCGTTGGACAGACGCGAACACCGGGGAGCTGTTTTTT. Translating gives CASRWTDANTGELFF.